The sequence of this TCR beta chain was determined in a study of blood T cell repertoires in COVID-19. Patients from Seattle were sampled longitudinally, starting during active infection. The CDR3 spans 15 residues. J gave up 4 bases and V 4 bases, and 7 bases lay outside the gene matches. Germline assignment: CDR1 SGHRS and CDR2 YFSETQ. Repertoires were generated with immunoSEQ multiplex PCR, while TCRdb's copy carries only in-frame clones and drops some. The repertoire consists of 250,000 to 300,000 clones, with 80% to 90% occurring once and the leading ten covering less than 15%. The sequence derives from a woman in her 30s with COVID-19, enrolled during active disease. This sequence joins TRBV5-1 and TRBJ2-2, with 7 bases aligning to TRBD1. The source material was peripheral blood. CDR3 residues: CASSGPGQPTGELFF. Written as DNA, the CDR3 is TGCGCCAGCAGCGGCCCGGGACAGCCCACCGGGGAGCTGTTTTTT.